This T cell receptor beta chain was sequenced in a study of Ad26.COV2.S vaccination and SARS-CoV-2 variants. Study at large: The study gave Ad26.COV2.S intramuscularly, once or twice 56 days apart.

The treatment denotes: some 19 received Ad26.COV2.S at low or high dose, single or two shots; roughly five received placebo; per-sample allocation not given. Specimens were obtained on day 63 following the first vaccine or placebo injection. This Boston cohort included adults aged 18-55 years. TCRdb's copy holds only in-frame clones and misses some; the assay was immunoSEQ multiplex PCR. The sample has about 400,000 clones; 88% are singletons. Germline lookup yields CDR1 LGHNA and CDR2 YSLEER. CDR3 length: 14 residues. V lost 2 bases and J lost 2, with 8 bases in between. V is TRBV4-3 and J is TRBJ2-3; perhaps TRBD2 as D (5 bases). The clonotype originates from a person between 18 and 59 years old who received the Ad26.COV2.S COVID-19 vaccine or a placebo. Sequencing used peripheral blood, obtained in a trial of Ad26.COV2.S vaccine versus placebo. The CDR3 sequence is CASSQHLATDTQYF. The CDR3 region has the DNA TGCGCCAGCAGCCAACATCTAGCCACAGATACGCAGTATTTT.